This T cell receptor (beta chain) was profiled in a study of control samples from healthy donors and cancer patients. Germline V gene data show CDR1 as SEHNR and CDR2 as FQNEAQ (reference sequence). Trimming took 4 bases from V and 9 from J; bases not matched to a gene: 7. The CDR3 length is 15 residues. Clones were sequenced by immunoSEQ multiplex PCR, and TCRdb holds only the in-frame ones, with some missing. The data hold 75,000 to 95,000 clones, with about 89% observed a single time. The sample consisted of PBMCs. This chain uses TRBV7-9 with TRBJ1-6; 9 bases fit TRBD1. The receptor comes from a woman in her forties or fifties with colorectal cancer. CDR3 in DNA: TGTGCCAGCAGCTCCTCCGGGACAGGGTTTTCACCCCTCCACTTT. Amino acid sequence: CASSSSGTGFSPLHF.